One T cell receptor beta chain is described in this entry. Its target antigen remains unknown. The junction differs from germline at one of its ends, possibly a read error. Spanning cysteine to phenylalanine, the CDR3 consists of 13 amino acids. The DNA shown is the 39-base CDR3, in frame from base 1. As encoded in the germline V gene, CDR1 is SGDLS while CDR2 is YYNGEE. The immunoSEQ Assay, a bias-controlled multiplex PCR, was used to amplify TCRbeta CDR3 regions from genomic DNA. The study's processing was this. The number of nucleated cells in each sample was estimated from the amplification of reference gene primers within the assay. Sequence reads were collapsed and filtered to measure the absolute abundance of every unique TCRbeta CDR3 rearrangement. Productive Simpson clonality was computed per sample as the square root of Simpson's diversity index over productive rearrangements. TCRdb retrieved this table from immuneACCESS and kept in-frame rearrangements only. Not all clones are present; in checked studies, unresolved V genes account for under half, and no reason is known for the remainder. That table supplies the V and J calls and clone size; D and trimming were determined from the DNA. The sample has a few hundred thousand clones on record, around 85% of them singletons. The ten biggest clones cover over 3% of the sample.

In the prospective study, participants were about 18 to 95 years old, resided in about two dozen geographic areas of the United States, and were enrolled through a virtual design. In the prospective study, cohorts were assigned on the basis of participant-reported clinical history obtained from a screening survey and a study questionnaire. Each participant in the prospective study had whole blood, serum and a nasopharyngeal or oropharyngeal swab collected by mobile phlebotomists. Over a 2-month period, participants in the prospective study had the option of providing additional blood draws and questionnaires. Before DNA extraction, blood samples from the prospective study were shipped at room temperature or frozen. The data derive from a study of blood T cell repertoires in COVID-19 (dated by TCRdb to the early 2020s). With respect to the entire study: ImmuneRACE Cohort 3 recovered participants were defined by two consecutive negative NP/OP PCR tests, healthcare professional clearance, or symptom resolution. The repertoires were released in a freely available public database meant as a resource for research on the immune response to SARS-CoV-2. Sample metadata almost always included a de-identified subject ID, COVID-19 status, age in years and sex. The samples were drawn from two sources: the first 160 participants of the ongoing ImmuneRACE study, and 950 to 1,500 subjects contributed by 6 global collaborators. Where available, HLA class I and class II types were taken from metadata supplied by the sample provider and were not determined by assay-based typing. Samples covering the acute and convalescent phases of COVID-19 were provided by collaborators in the United States, Italy and Spain. The material from the prospective study consisted of cDNA or gDNA derived from T cells, B-cell-depleted T cells, or PBMCs. Deeply sampled blood TCRbeta repertoires from subjects exposed to, actively infected with, or recovered from COVID-19 were included in the dataset.

Results the study describes overall, beyond this receptor: How much clinical and demographic metadata was included differed by source and by participant, and the metadata was provided uncurated.

The chain is assembled from TRBV9 and TRBJ2-7, and TRBD2 matches 8 of the central bases. This clonotype was sampled from a woman aged 45-65 years in a cohort exposed to, infected with or recovered from COVID-19 (not recorded which). The source material was PBMCs or T cells enriched from blood (not recorded which). The nucleotides read TGTGCCAGCAGCGTAGATGCGGGCGGGGGGCCAACTTTC. This yields the protein CASSVDAGGGPTF.